Below, 21 T cell receptor beta chains from the same sample are listed, as sequenced in a study of naive and memory T cell subsets. The beta constant-region primer was an equimolar mix of two oligonucleotides covering TRBC1 and TRBC2. Ligated cDNA was amplified by four rounds of PCR with nested alpha and beta constant-region primers and SP2. TCRdb re-analysed the UMI-ligation and nested PCR reads in MiXCR, keeping a single row per CDR3 protein. The sample shows over 25,000 distinct CDR3 sequences, roughly 18% of them seen only once. Specimen: effector memory CD4+ T cells from blood. Subset reported: effector memory, CD45RA- CD27-. These receptors all stem from a human donor in good health.

This clonotype turned up a few times. CDR3 bases: TGCAGTGCTTCAGGGGAAGCCACTGAAGCTTTCTTT. It encodes CSASGEATEAFF. The chain joins TRBV20-1 to TRBJ1-1; D possibly corresponds to TRBD1 (6 bases). With 5 bases removed from V and 4 bases from J, the gap between germline ends came to 11 bases. The CDR3 runs to 12 residues. Germline CDR1 is DFQATT and CDR2 is SNEGSKA (reference sequence).

There are many counts of this clonotype. The chain combines TRBV12-3 or TRBV12-4 with TRBJ2-1; 13 bases map to TRBD2. This CDR3 has 15 amino acids. V shed 1 base, J shed 9 bases, and the junction held 3 bases outside the gene matches. The CDR3 DNA reads as TGTGCCAGCAGTTTAGGGACTAGCGGGAGAGGTGAGCAGTTCTTC. It encodes CASSLGTSGRGEQFF.

This CDR3 reads CSAITGPETQYF. The DNA of the CDR3 is TGCAGTGCTATCACGGGGCCGGAGACCCAGTACTTC. The rearrangement links TRBV20-1 to TRBJ2-5; perhaps D is TRBD1 or TRBD2 (5 bases each). Trimming shortened V by 4 bases and J by 5 bases, and 11 bases separated the two germline ends. The CDR3 extends over 12 amino acids. Per germline, CDR1 DFQATT and CDR2 SNEGSKA (reference sequence).

This clonotype was seen repeatedly, ten times or more. The J gene is TRBJ1-5, the V gene TRBV28, with 9 bases that match TRBD1. CDR1 and CDR2 from the germline V gene are MDHEN and SYDVKM. Trimming at V came to 6 bases and at J to 10 bases, leaving 7 bases not matched to a gene. CDR3 length equals 13 residues. CDR3 coding DNA: TGTGCCAGCAGCCATCGGGACAGGGCACCCCAGCATTTT. Amino acids: CASSHRDRAPQHF. The variable domain in full, completed from reference TRBV28 and TRBJ1-5, reads DVKVTQSSRYLVKRTGEKVFLECVQDMDHENMFWYRQDPGLGLRLIYFSYDVKMKEKGDIPEGYSVSREKKERFSLILESASTNQTSMYLCASSHRDRAPQHFGDGTRLSIL.

In its sample, this clonotype was seen a few times. The chain uses TRBV3-1 and TRBJ2-3; no firm D call. Per the germline V gene, CDR1 is LGHDT and CDR2 is YNNKEL (reference sequence). The CDR3 is made up of 14 amino acids. V gave up 2 bases and J gave up 0 bases, with 6 bases separating them. CDR3 loop: CASSQLSSTDTQYF. CDR3 coding DNA: TGTGCCAGCAGCCAACTTTCTAGCACAGATACGCAGTATTTT.

This rearrangement joins TRBV7-2 to TRBJ2-7; 7 bases align to TRBD1. CDR1 and CDR2 from the germline V gene are SGHTA and FQGNSA. The CDR3 loop spans 15 amino acids. V shed 4 bases and J 0 bases; nucleotides not matched to a gene: 6. CDR3 loop: CASSWPGQTSYEQYF. CDR3 sequence (DNA): TGTGCCAGCAGCTGGCCGGGACAGACCTCCTACGAGCAGTACTTC.

This clonotype was detected only a few times. V is TRBV11-2 and J is TRBJ1-3; tentatively, D is TRBD1 (6 bases). CDR3 length: 15 amino acids. Deletions cut 4 bases from V and 0 bases from J, with 10 bases between. Per the germline V gene, CDR1 is SGHAT and CDR2 is FQNNGV. The CDR3 spells CASSSTGFSGNTIYF. CDR3 nucleotide sequence: TGTGCCAGCAGCTCAACAGGGTTCTCTGGAAACACCATATATTTT.

This clonotype was picked up a small number of times. V gene TRBV28 combines with J gene TRBJ2-7; D might be TRBD2 (6 bases). This CDR3 is built from 15 residues. The V end was cut by 3 bases, the J end by 3 bases, with 15 bases between. CDR1 is MDHEN, CDR2 SYDVKM, per germline. CDR3 nucleotides: TGTGCCAGCAGTTTGCCCGGGAGTGGGGTCTACGAGCAGTACTTC. Translated: CASSLPGSGVYEQYF.

The V gene is TRBV10-2, the J gene TRBJ2-7, with D perhaps matching TRBD2 (6 bases). Germline assignment: CDR1 WSHSY and CDR2 SAAADI. V was shortened by 7 bases and J by 0 bases, with 16 bases between the two germline ends. The CDR3 extends over 15 amino acids. The CDR3 nucleotides are TGCGCCAGCAAGCCATTAGGCGGGACCTCCTACGAGCAGTACTTC. This encodes CASKPLGGTSYEQYF.

There are many counts of this clonotype. The chain recombines TRBV6-5 with TRBJ2-7; D gene uncertain. Germline values: CDR1 MNHEY, CDR2 SVGAGI. Trimming removed 5 bases from V and 0 bases from J, with 8 bases in between. There are 13 residues in the CDR3. CDR3 residues: CASSRTASYEQYF. In DNA, the CDR3 is TGTGCCAGCAGTCGGACGGCCTCCTACGAGCAGTACTTC.

This clonotype was seen at least ten times. V gene TRBV28 combines with J gene TRBJ2-7; D remains unclear. Between the trimmed V and J ends, which lost 2 bases and 9 bases, there was a span of 14 bases. The CDR3 consists of 13 residues. Germline assignment: CDR1 MDHEN and CDR2 SYDVKM. The CDR3 region is CASSLDTRIGQYF. The CDR3 bases are TGTGCCAGCAGTTTAGATACCCGCATTGGGCAGTACTTC.

This clonotype was counted between two and nine times. The chain recombines TRBV29-1 with TRBJ1-2; 9 bases agree with TRBD1. Germline values: CDR1 SQVTM, CDR2 ANQGSEA. The CDR3 has 14 residues. V gave up 6 bases and J gave up 8 bases; unmatched junction bases: 13. The CDR3 is CSVSRTGVEGGYTF. The DNA for the CDR3 is TGCAGCGTCTCCCGGACAGGGGTTGAAGGGGGCTACACCTTC. Drawing the rest from reference TRBV29-1 and TRBJ1-2, the complete variable domain is SAVISQKPSRDICQRGTSLTIQCQVDSQVTMMFWYRQQPGQSLTLIATANQGSEATYESGFVIDKFPISRPNLTFSTLTVSNMSPEDSSIYLCSVSRTGVEGGYTFGSGTRLTVV.

This clonotype was observed a few times. This rearrangement joins TRBV29-1 to TRBJ2-5, with D perhaps TRBD1 or TRBD2 (5 bases each). The germline V gene has CDR1 SQVTM and CDR2 ANQGSEA. Trimming shortened V by 0 bases and J by 3 bases, and 11 bases separated the two germline ends. CDR3 length equals 14 residues. The CDR3 region is CSVEDGAGKETQYF. The CDR3 bases are TGCAGCGTTGAAGACGGGGCAGGGAAAGAGACCCAGTACTTC.

The chain recombines TRBV5-1 with TRBJ1-2; 8 bases agree with TRBD1. J was trimmed by 0 bases and V by 7 bases; bases with no gene match: 2. Germline lookup yields CDR1 SGHRS and CDR2 YFSETQ. The CDR3 consists of 13 residues. The DNA for the CDR3 is TGCGCCAGCGGGGACAGGTCTAACTATGGCTACACCTTC. Protein sequence: CASGDRSNYGYTF.

The sample holds a few counts of this clonotype. V is TRBV28 and J is TRBJ1-1; D is unresolved. CDR3 length equals 15 residues. Germline values: CDR1 MDHEN, CDR2 SYDVKM. V was clipped by 5 bases and J by 2 bases, with 15 bases between them. CDR3 DNA sequence: TGTGCCAGCAGTCCGGGGTTGAAGTTTAACACTGAAGCTTTCTTT. Its translation is CASSPGLKFNTEAFF.

This clonotype has at least ten counts. This chain connects TRBV7-2 to TRBJ1-5; 8 bases map to TRBD1. Germline CDR1 reads SGHTA; CDR2 reads FQGNSA. The CDR3 has 15 residues. V shed 5 bases, J shed 2 bases, and the junction held 5 bases outside the gene matches. The CDR3 is CASSPGQGRNQPQHF. The CDR3 DNA reads as TGTGCCAGCAGCCCTGGACAGGGTCGCAATCAGCCCCAGCATTTT. Combining the CDR3 with reference TRBV7-2 and TRBJ1-5 gives the whole variable domain GAGVSQSPSNKVTEKGKDVELRCDPISGHTALYWYRQSLGQGLEFLIYFQGNSAPDKSGLPSDRFSAERTGGSVSTLTIQRTQQEDSAVYLCASSPGQGRNQPQHFGDGTRLSIL.

V and J are TRBV6-2 or TRBV6-3 and TRBJ1-5, with TRBD1 matching 7 bases. Germline values: CDR1 MNHEY, CDR2 SVGEGT. CDR3 length equals 16 residues. V lost 6 bases to trimming and J lost 3 bases; unmatched junction nucleotides: 11. The CDR3 reads CASSSDLGQNNQPQHF. The CDR3 region has the DNA TGTGCCAGCAGCTCCGACCTGGGACAGAACAATCAGCCCCAGCATTTT.

This clonotype appeared a few times. V gene TRBV7-2 combines with J gene TRBJ2-6; D remains ambiguous. Trimming left V 1 base short and J 3 bases short, with 4 bases between. The germline CDR1 and CDR2 sequences are SGHTA and FQGNSA. The CDR3 length is 14 residues. DNA for the CDR3: TGTGCCAGCAGCTTAGTAGGTGGGGCCAACGTCCTGACTTTC. As protein: CASSLVGGANVLTF.

The rearrangement uses TRBV5-6 and TRBJ2-3; D perhaps matches TRBD1 (5 bases). Germline-derived CDR1 and CDR2 are SGHDT and YYEEEE. This CDR3 contains 15 residues. Trimming removed 2 bases from V and 2 bases from J, with 12 bases in between. The CDR3 region is CASSFQGWDTDTQYF. The CDR3 bases are TGTGCCAGCAGCTTCCAGGGTTGGGACACAGATACGCAGTATTTT. The full variable domain, its missing parts supplied by reference TRBV5-6 and TRBJ2-3, is DAGVTQSPTHLIKTRGQQVTLRCSPKSGHDTVSWYQQALGQGPQFIFQYYEEEERQRGNFPDRFSGHQFPNYSSELNVNALLLGDSALYLCASSFQGWDTDTQYFGPGTRLTVL.

Only a few counts were recorded for this clonotype. V gene TRBV5-4 combines with J gene TRBJ2-3; D not certain. CDR1 and CDR2 (germline): SGHNT, YYREEE (reference sequence). The CDR3 contains 16 residues. V lost 0 bases and J 2 bases, leaving 13 bases between the germline ends. CDR3 protein: CASSLGAATPTDTQYF. The CDR3 bases are TGTGCCAGCAGCTTGGGCGCAGCGACCCCCACAGATACGCAGTATTTT.

This clonotype has ten or more counts. The chain has TRBV27 and TRBJ2-4; tentatively, D is TRBD1 or TRBD2 (7 bases each). The CDR3 totals 16 residues. Trimming removed 2 bases from V and 3 bases from J, with 14 bases in between. The germline V gene encodes CDR1 MNHEY and CDR2 SMNVEV (reference sequence). The CDR3 sequence: CASSLRGGGGKNIQYF. The CDR3 nucleotides read TGTGCCAGCAGTTTAAGGGGAGGGGGCGGCAAAAACATTCAGTACTTC.